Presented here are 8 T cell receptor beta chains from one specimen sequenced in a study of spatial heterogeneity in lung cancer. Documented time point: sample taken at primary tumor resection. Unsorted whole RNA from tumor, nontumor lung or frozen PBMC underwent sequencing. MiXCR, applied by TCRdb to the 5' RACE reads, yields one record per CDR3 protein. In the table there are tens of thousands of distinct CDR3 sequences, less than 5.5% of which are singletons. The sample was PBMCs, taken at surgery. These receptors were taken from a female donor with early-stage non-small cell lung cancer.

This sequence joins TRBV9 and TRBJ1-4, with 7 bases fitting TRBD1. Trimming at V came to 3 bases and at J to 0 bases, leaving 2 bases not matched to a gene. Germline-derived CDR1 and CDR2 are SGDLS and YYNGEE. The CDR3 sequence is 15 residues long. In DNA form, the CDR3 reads TGTGCCAGCAGCGCAACAGGGGCAACTAATGAAAAACTGTTTTTT. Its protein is CASSATGATNEKLFF.

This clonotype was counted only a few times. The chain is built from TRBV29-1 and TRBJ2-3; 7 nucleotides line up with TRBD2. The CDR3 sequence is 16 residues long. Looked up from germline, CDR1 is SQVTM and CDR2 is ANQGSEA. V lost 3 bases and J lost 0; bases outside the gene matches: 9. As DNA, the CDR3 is TGCAGCGTTGACCCTCACGCGGGGGAGAGCACAGATACGCAGTATTTT. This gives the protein CSVDPHAGESTDTQYF.

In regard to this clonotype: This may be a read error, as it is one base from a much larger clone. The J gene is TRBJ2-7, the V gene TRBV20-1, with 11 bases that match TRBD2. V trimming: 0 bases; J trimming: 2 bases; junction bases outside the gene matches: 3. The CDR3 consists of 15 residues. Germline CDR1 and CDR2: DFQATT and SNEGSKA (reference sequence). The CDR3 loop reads CSARDMTSGTYEQYF. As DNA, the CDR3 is TGCAGTGCTAGAGATATGACTAGCGGGACCTACGAGCAGTACTTC.

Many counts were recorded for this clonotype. The CDR3 loop is CASSQGTGSSYEQYF. Written as DNA, the CDR3 is TGCGCCAGCAGCCAGGGGACGGGAAGCTCCTACGAGCAGTACTTC. V and J are TRBV5-1 and TRBJ2-7; D might be TRBD1 (6 bases). Trimming took 4 bases from V and 0 from J, leaving 14 bases between them. This CDR3 has 15 residues. CDR1 and CDR2 from the germline V gene are SGHRS and YFSETQ.

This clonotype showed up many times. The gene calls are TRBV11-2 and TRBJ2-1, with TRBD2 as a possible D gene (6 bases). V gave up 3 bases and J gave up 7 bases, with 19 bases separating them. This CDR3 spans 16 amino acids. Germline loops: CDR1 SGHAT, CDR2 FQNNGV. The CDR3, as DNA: TGTGCCAGCAGCTTCCAAGGACGGGAGATCGTGAATGAGCAGTTCTTC. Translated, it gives CASSFQGREIVNEQFF. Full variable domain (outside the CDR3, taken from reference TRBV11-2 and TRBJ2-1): EAGVAQSPRYKIIEKRQSVAFWCNPISGHATLYWYQQILGQGPKLLIQFQNNGVVDDSQLPKDRFSAERLKGVDSTLKIQPAKLEDSAVYLCASSFQGREIVNEQFFGPGTRLTVL.

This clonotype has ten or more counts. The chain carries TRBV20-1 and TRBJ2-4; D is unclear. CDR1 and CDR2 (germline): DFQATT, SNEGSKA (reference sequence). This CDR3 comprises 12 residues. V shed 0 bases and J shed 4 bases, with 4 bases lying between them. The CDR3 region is CSARELKNIQYF. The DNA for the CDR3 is TGCAGTGCTAGAGAGCTTAAAAACATTCAGTACTTC.

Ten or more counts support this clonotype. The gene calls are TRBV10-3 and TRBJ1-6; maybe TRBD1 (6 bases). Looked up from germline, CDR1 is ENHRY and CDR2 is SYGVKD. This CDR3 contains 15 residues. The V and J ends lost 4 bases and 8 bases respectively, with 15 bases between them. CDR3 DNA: TGTGCCATCAGTGGCGCGCGGGGGCCGGATTCACCCCTCCACTTT. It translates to CAISGARGPDSPLHF.

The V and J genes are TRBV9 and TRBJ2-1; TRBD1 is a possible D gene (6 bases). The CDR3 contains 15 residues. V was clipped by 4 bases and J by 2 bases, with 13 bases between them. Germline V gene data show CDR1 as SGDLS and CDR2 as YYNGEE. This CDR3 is CASSPPPGAYNEQFF. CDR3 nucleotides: TGTGCCAGCAGCCCCCCACCAGGGGCCTACAATGAGCAGTTCTTC.